A selection of T cell receptor beta chains follows, all from one sample in a study of cytomegalovirus exposure and HLA in healthy donors. Clones were sequenced by immunoSEQ multiplex PCR, and TCRdb holds only the in-frame ones, with some missing. The sample lists 100,000 to 140,000 clones; more than 65% were seen once. The sequenced sample was PBMCs. These receptor sequences come from a man aged 25-40 years in good health and CMV-seronegative. Both conserved end residues are part of each CDR3. D genes are given only for firm matches. Not all rows give a size; the values are once, few, many and, for expanded clones, a class.

cdr3_aa: CASNGLAGPPEQYF
cdr3_nt: TGTGCCAGCAACGGACTAGCGGGACCCCCCGAGCAGTACTTC
v_call: TRBV5-6
j_call: TRBJ2-7
clone_size: -
d_call: TRBD2

cdr3_aa: CASLTGGWETQYF
cdr3_nt: TGTGCCAGCCTTACTGGGGGGTGGGAGACCCAGTACTTC
v_call: TRBV2
j_call: TRBJ2-5
clone_size: -
d_call: -

cdr3_aa: CASSVPGLVAWPQETQYF
cdr3_nt: TGTGCCAGCAGTGTCCCGGGACTAGTCGCGTGGCCGCAGGAGACCCAGTACTTC
v_call: TRBV25-1
j_call: TRBJ2-5
clone_size: -
d_call: TRBD2

cdr3_aa: CASSQVTASGNTIYF
cdr3_nt: TGCGCCAGCAGCCAAGTAACAGCCTCTGGAAACACCATATATTTT
v_call: TRBV4-1
j_call: TRBJ1-3
clone_size: -
d_call: -

cdr3_aa: CASSLSGGTDTQYF
cdr3_nt: TGTGCCAGCAGCCTCTCAGGGGGCACAGATACGCAGTATTTT
v_call: TRBV7-8
j_call: TRBJ2-3
clone_size: -
d_call: -

cdr3_aa: CASRYDRDGNTIYF
cdr3_nt: TGTGCCAGCAGATACGACAGAGATGGAAACACCATATATTTT
v_call: TRBV11-2
j_call: TRBJ1-3
clone_size: -
d_call: -

cdr3_aa: CASSLQGAGELFF
cdr3_nt: TGCGCCAGCAGCTTGCAGGGGGCCGGGGAGCTGTTTTTT
v_call: TRBV5-1
j_call: TRBJ2-2
clone_size: once
d_call: TRBD1

cdr3_aa: CASSRSGESSYEQYF
cdr3_nt: TGTGCCAGCAGCCGGTCCGGAGAAAGCTCCTACGAGCAGTACTTC
v_call: TRBV4-2
j_call: TRBJ2-7
clone_size: -
d_call: -

cdr3_aa: CASSSEWRGETYEQYF
cdr3_nt: TGTGCCAGCAGTTCCGAGTGGCGGGGGGAAACCTACGAGCAGTACTTC
v_call: TRBV6-6
j_call: TRBJ2-7
clone_size: -
d_call: TRBD2

cdr3_aa: CASTNGGTGYNEQFF
cdr3_nt: TGTGCCAGCACAAATGGGGGGACAGGATACAATGAGCAGTTCTTC
v_call: TRBV9
j_call: TRBJ2-1
clone_size: -
d_call: TRBD1

cdr3_aa: CSAGRGTEAFF
cdr3_nt: TGCAGTGCCGGACGGGGCACTGAAGCTTTCTTT
v_call: TRBV20-1
j_call: TRBJ1-1
clone_size: once
d_call: -

cdr3_aa: CASSLEGGGNYEQYF
cdr3_nt: TGTGCCAGCAGCTTAGAGGGAGGCGGGAACTACGAGCAGTACTTC
v_call: TRBV11-2
j_call: TRBJ2-7
clone_size: -
d_call: -

cdr3_aa: CASSLEVPAITSSYNEQFF
cdr3_nt: TGTGCCAGCAGTTTAGAGGTCCCCGCGATCACGAGCTCCTACAATGAGCAGTTCTTC
v_call: TRBV27
j_call: TRBJ2-1
clone_size: -
d_call: -

cdr3_aa: CASSYLTVNTEAFF
cdr3_nt: TGTGCCAGCAGTTACTTGACAGTGAACACTGAAGCTTTCTTT
v_call: TRBV6-6
j_call: TRBJ1-1
clone_size: -
d_call: -

cdr3_aa: CASSLEYGGTYNEQFF
cdr3_nt: TGTGCCAGCAGCTTAGAATATGGCGGGACCTACAATGAGCAGTTCTTC
v_call: TRBV11-2
j_call: TRBJ2-1
clone_size: -
d_call: -

cdr3_aa: CASSSSGILYGYTF
cdr3_nt: TGTGCCAGCAGTTCCTCCGGGATCCTCTATGGCTACACCTTC
v_call: TRBV6-5
j_call: TRBJ1-2
clone_size: -
d_call: -

cdr3_aa: CAWSPQGWEPQHF
cdr3_nt: TGTGCCTGGAGTCCTCAGGGTTGGGAGCCCCAGCATTTT
v_call: TRBV30
j_call: TRBJ1-5
clone_size: -
d_call: -

cdr3_aa: CASKVGTGNSPLHF
cdr3_nt: TGTGCCAGCAAGGTGGGGACTGGTAATTCACCCCTCCACTTT
v_call: TRBV6-1
j_call: TRBJ1-6
clone_size: -
d_call: -

cdr3_aa: CASSPGTDFLYQETQYF
cdr3_nt: TGCGCCAGCAGCCCCGGGACAGACTTCTTGTACCAAGAGACCCAGTACTTC
v_call: TRBV10-1
j_call: TRBJ2-5
clone_size: once
d_call: TRBD1

cdr3_aa: CASSLGQGYYEQYF
cdr3_nt: TGTGCCAGCAGCTTAGGGCAGGGGTACTACGAGCAGTACTTC
v_call: TRBV13
j_call: TRBJ2-7
clone_size: -
d_call: -

cdr3_aa: CASRRVEGLNQPQHF
cdr3_nt: TGTGCCAGCAGAAGAGTAGAAGGACTGAATCAGCCCCAGCATTTT
v_call: TRBV6-5
j_call: TRBJ1-5
clone_size: -
d_call: -

cdr3_aa: CASSLRTSGETQYF
cdr3_nt: TGTGCCAGCAGCTTGAGGACTAGCGGCGAGACCCAGTACTTC
v_call: TRBV5-4
j_call: TRBJ2-5
clone_size: -
d_call: TRBD2

cdr3_aa: CAWSSGRGTDTQYF
cdr3_nt: TGTGCCTGGAGTAGCGGGAGAGGCACAGATACGCAGTATTTT
v_call: TRBV30
j_call: TRBJ2-3
clone_size: -
d_call: TRBD2

cdr3_aa: CASSWRYNEQFF
cdr3_nt: TGTGCCAGCAGTTGGCGGTACAATGAGCAGTTCTTC
v_call: TRBV28
j_call: TRBJ2-1
clone_size: -
d_call: -

cdr3_aa: CASSPTGDYHYGYTF
cdr3_nt: TGTGCCAGCAGTCCGACAGGGGATTATCACTATGGCTACACCTTC
v_call: TRBV7-9
j_call: TRBJ1-2
clone_size: -
d_call: TRBD1

cdr3_aa: CASSEGLGTQYF
cdr3_nt: TGTGCCAGCAGCGAAGGACTAGGAACCCAGTACTTC
v_call: TRBV5-6
j_call: TRBJ2-5
clone_size: -
d_call: TRBD2

cdr3_aa: CASSFLGAGNEQFF
cdr3_nt: TGTGCCAGCAGTTTTCTAGGGGCCGGAAATGAGCAGTTCTTC
v_call: TRBV28
j_call: TRBJ2-1
clone_size: -
d_call: -

cdr3_aa: CASSRQFSLSPLHF
cdr3_nt: TGTGCCAGCAGTAGACAGTTCTCCTTGTCACCCCTCCACTTT
v_call: TRBV27
j_call: TRBJ1-6
clone_size: -
d_call: -

cdr3_aa: CASVGQGAGTEAFF
cdr3_nt: TGTGCCAGCGTGGGGCAGGGGGCGGGCACTGAAGCTTTCTTT
v_call: TRBV2
j_call: TRBJ1-1
clone_size: -
d_call: TRBD1

cdr3_aa: CASSLRDRGNAYF
cdr3_nt: TGTGCCAGCAGCCTTCGGGACAGGGGTAATGCGTACTTC
v_call: TRBV14
j_call: TRBJ2-7
clone_size: -
d_call: TRBD1

cdr3_aa: CSVQHKAGGGNEQFF
cdr3_nt: TGCAGCGTCCAACACAAAGCGGGAGGGGGCAATGAGCAGTTCTTC
v_call: TRBV29-1
j_call: TRBJ2-1
clone_size: -
d_call: TRBD2

cdr3_aa: CSVLRGRETQYF
cdr3_nt: TGCAGCGTTTTAAGGGGTCGGGAGACCCAGTACTTC
v_call: TRBV29-1
j_call: TRBJ2-5
clone_size: -
d_call: -

cdr3_aa: CASRPGQEFGF
cdr3_nt: TGTGCCAGCAGACCGGGACAGGAGTTTGGCTTC
v_call: TRBV2
j_call: TRBJ2-7
clone_size: -
d_call: TRBD1

cdr3_aa: CASSLPVRGKTYEQYF
cdr3_nt: TGCGCCAGCAGCCTCCCCGTTCGGGGAAAAACCTACGAGCAGTACTTC
v_call: TRBV4-1
j_call: TRBJ2-7
clone_size: -
d_call: -

cdr3_aa: CASSLESGVLAKNIQYF
cdr3_nt: TGTGCCAGCAGCTTAGAAAGCGGGGTCCTAGCCAAAAACATTCAGTACTTC
v_call: TRBV7-2
j_call: TRBJ2-4
clone_size: -
d_call: TRBD2

cdr3_aa: CASSSWSTFRETQYF
cdr3_nt: TGTGCCAGCAGCTCTTGGTCAACTTTCCGAGAGACCCAGTACTTC
v_call: TRBV5-4
j_call: TRBJ2-5
clone_size: -
d_call: -

cdr3_aa: CALNFNNQPQHF
cdr3_nt: TGTGCCCTTAACTTCAACAATCAGCCCCAGCATTTT
v_call: TRBV30
j_call: TRBJ1-5
clone_size: -
d_call: -

cdr3_aa: CASSLEGLMNTEAFF
cdr3_nt: TGCGCCAGCAGCTTAGAGGGATTAATGAACACTGAAGCTTTCTTT
v_call: TRBV5-1
j_call: TRBJ1-1
clone_size: few
d_call: -

cdr3_aa: CASSVASTDTQYF
cdr3_nt: TGTGCCAGCAGCGTAGCTAGCACAGATACGCAGTATTTT
v_call: TRBV9
j_call: TRBJ2-3
clone_size: once
d_call: -

cdr3_aa: CASSPRGADTEAFF
cdr3_nt: TGTGCCAGCAGTCCCCGGGGGGCCGACACTGAAGCTTTCTTT
v_call: TRBV28
j_call: TRBJ1-1
clone_size: -
d_call: -